This entry is about one TCR beta chain. As yet, its antigen is unknown. These data belong to a study of T cell responses to AZD1222 COVID-19 vaccine. Using immunoSEQ multiplex PCR, the repertoire was profiled, and TCRdb retains in-frame clones only, with some absent. The table shows some 110,000 clones, with more than 85% occurring only once. Study-level points and caveats: Mostly white British, mostly female donors; authors suggested clonal diversity may be underestimated. A rise in Spike-specific TCR breadth and depth followed two AZD1222 doses. The reported proportion of spike-specific TCRs targeting unmutated variant regions was nearly half.

The ends were cut back, 4 bases at V and 0 bases at J, with 13 bases in the middle. Germline assignment: CDR1 MGHRA and CDR2 YSYEKL. This CDR3 is 15 amino acids long. The rearrangement uses TRBV4-1 and TRBJ2-7; D is ambiguous. This sequence originates from an adult who received the AZD1222 COVID-19 vaccine. The sample consisted of peripheral blood, taken 28 days after the second AZD1222 dose. CDR3 residues: CASSLSDPNSYEQYF. DNA for the CDR3: TGCGCCAGCAGCCTTAGTGATCCCAACTCCTACGAGCAGTACTTC.